These 7 T cell receptor beta chains were all obtained from the same sample, sequenced in a study of T cells in Graves' hyperthyroidism and ophthalmopathy. There were TCR beta CDR3 regions amplified from RNA transcripts. The HTBI primer set drove a first-round RT-PCR of the TCR CDR3. MiXCR was run by TCRdb on the multiplex PCR reads, yielding one entry per CDR3 protein. This table has 600,000 to 650,000 distinct CDR3 sequences, more than 20% appearing once. Sequences were obtained from blood. The receptors were gathered from a man between 25 and 39 years old with Graves' ophthalmopathy.

In this sample, this clonotype turned up many times. The chain employs TRBV28 and TRBJ1-5; possibly TRBD1 for D (5 bases). Deletions cut 7 bases from V and 4 bases from J, with 17 bases between. Germline lookup yields CDR1 MDHEN and CDR2 SYDVKM. The CDR3 is made up of 15 amino acids. As DNA, the CDR3 is TGTGCCAGCAATACCTGGCAGGGTGTGAATCAGCCCCAGCATTTT. Translated, it gives CASNTWQGVNQPQHF.

This clonotype has at least ten counts. V and J are TRBV7-9 and TRBJ2-5; 8 nucleotides agree with TRBD1. Germline trimming cut 4 bases from V and 2 bases from J; bases unmatched to any gene: 3. In germline, CDR1 is SEHNR, CDR2 FQNEAQ (reference sequence). The CDR3 sequence is 14 residues long. The CDR3 sequence is CASSWGQEQETQYF. CDR3 coding DNA: TGTGCCAGCAGCTGGGGACAGGAGCAAGAGACCCAGTACTTC.

This clonotype was counted only a few times. V gene TRBV12-3 or TRBV12-4 combines with J gene TRBJ1-6; D not resolved. V was cut by 5 bases and J by 7 bases, with 9 bases left in between. CDR3 length equals 13 residues. DNA for the CDR3: TGTGCCAGCAGTATAACAGAGAATTCACCCCTCCACTTT. Translated, it gives CASSITENSPLHF.

The rearrangement uses TRBV5-1 and TRBJ2-7, with 7 bases lining up with TRBD2. The ends lost 4 bases at V and 1 base at J; junction bases unmatched: 11. Germline CDR1 is SGHRS and CDR2 is YFSETQ. The CDR3 is 16 residues long. CDR3 nucleotide sequence: TGCGCCAGCAGCCCGGACCTGGCGGGAGCGTCCTACGAGCAGTACTTC. It codes for CASSPDLAGASYEQYF.

Concerning this clonotype: A read error may account for a junction end that differs from germline. The gene calls are TRBV20-1 and TRBJ2-1, with 7 bases aligning to TRBD2. In germline, CDR1 is DFQATT, CDR2 SNEGSKA (reference sequence). The CDR3 consists of 17 residues. CDR3 in DNA: TGCAGTGCAGAGGGGCACTGGGGAACTAGCGATTACAATGAGCGGTTCTTC. It codes for CSAEGHWGTSDYNERFF.

The rearrangement joins TRBV2 to TRBJ2-1, with a tentative D call TRBD1 (9 bases). Germline CDR1 SNHLY, CDR2 FYNNEI. The CDR3 runs to 19 residues. V was clipped by 6 bases and J by 5 bases, with 29 bases between them. CDR3 sequence reads: CASRDRDRAREGPNNEQFF. CDR3 nucleotide sequence: TGTGCCAGCAGAGACCGGGACAGGGCCCGGGAGGGCCCCAACAATGAGCAGTTCTTC.

This clonotype was recorded many times. The V call is TRBV12-3 or TRBV12-4, the J call TRBJ2-3; 8 nucleotides agree with TRBD2. The V and J ends lost 4 bases and 0 bases, in that order; junction bases with no gene match: 3. The CDR3 has 15 residues. The DNA for the CDR3 is TGTGCCAGCAGTTCAGGACTAGCTAGCACAGATACGCAGTATTTT. Amino acid sequence: CASSSGLASTDTQYF.